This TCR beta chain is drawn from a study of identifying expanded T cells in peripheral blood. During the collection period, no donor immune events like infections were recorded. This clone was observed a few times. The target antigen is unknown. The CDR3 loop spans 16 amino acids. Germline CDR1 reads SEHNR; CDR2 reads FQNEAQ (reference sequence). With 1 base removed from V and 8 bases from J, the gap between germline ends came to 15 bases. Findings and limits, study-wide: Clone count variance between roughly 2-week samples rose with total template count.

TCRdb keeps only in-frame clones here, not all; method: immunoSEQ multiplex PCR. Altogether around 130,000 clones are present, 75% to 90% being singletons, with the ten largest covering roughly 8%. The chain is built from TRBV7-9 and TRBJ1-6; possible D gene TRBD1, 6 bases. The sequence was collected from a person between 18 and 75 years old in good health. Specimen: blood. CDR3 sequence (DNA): TGTGCCAGCAGCTTAGTGGCAGGGGTTAGGGATTCACCCCTCCACTTT. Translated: CASSLVAGVRDSPLHF.